This TCR beta chain was identified during a study of T cell repertoires and HLA-DP antigens. Study overall: One alloantigen had about nine groove amino acid differences from self, the other one.

Trimming stripped 2 bases from V and 7 bases from J, with 9 bases between. The CDR3 extends over 13 amino acids. Germline V gene data show CDR1 as KGHSH and CDR2 as LQKENI. Findings and limits, study-wide: Naive and memory CD4+ repertoires were not analysed separately.

A remark on this clone: The antigen is undetermined.

Assay used: immunoSEQ multiplex PCR; TCRdb lists only in-frame clones, some missing. The sample contains approximately 100,000 clones, more than 75% of which appear only once. The source is a man aged 45-60 years in good health and CMV-seronegative. Sequenced sample: CD4+ T cells from PBMCs. The chain carries TRBV18 and TRBJ1-5, with D possibly being TRBD1 (6 bases). The CDR3 loop reads CASSPSGEQPQHF. CDR3 coding DNA: TGTGCCAGCTCACCATCAGGGGAGCAGCCCCAGCATTTT.